Each of the 5 T cell receptor beta chains below was sequenced from the same sample in a study of blood T cell repertoires in COVID-19. Generated by immunoSEQ multiplex PCR, the TCRdb table keeps only in-frame clones and is missing some. Of around 330,000 clones listed, about 88% were seen once; the top ten hold approximately 8.8%. Sequencing used PBMCs or T cells enriched from blood (not recorded which). The receptors shown here come from a woman between 35 and 50 years old who had recovered from COVID-19.

In regard to this clone: The sample holds other DNA sequences that translate to the same CDR3. The genes are TRBV19 and TRBJ2-1; D gene uncertain. Trimming shortened V by 4 bases and J by 7 bases, and 8 bases separated the two germline ends. The CDR3 runs to 12 residues. The V gene's germline CDR1 is LNHDA and CDR2 SQIVND (reference sequence). The DNA of the CDR3 is TGTGCCAGTAGTACCCGCAGTAATGAGCAGTTCTTC. Translating gives CASSTRSNEQFF.

The chain couples TRBV7-2 to TRBJ2-7, with 7 bases fitting TRBD1. The CDR3 consists of 18 residues. The V gene end was trimmed by 4 bases and the J gene end by 3 bases; junction bases not matched to a gene: 18. From germline, CDR1 is SGHTA and CDR2 FQGNSA. The CDR3 sequence: CASSSPRMNRGADYEQYF. The CDR3 DNA reads as TGTGCCAGCAGCTCCCCCCGGATGAACAGGGGTGCGGACTACGAGCAGTACTTC.

V and J are TRBV9 and TRBJ2-3; D is possibly TRBD1 (7 bases). The CDR3 is made up of 15 amino acids. The V gene's germline CDR1 is SGDLS and CDR2 YYNGEE. V was clipped by 0 bases and J by 4 bases, with 12 bases between them. CDR3 DNA: TGTGCCAGCAGCGTAGCGGTCAGGGGGGCAGATACGCAGTATTTT. It yields the protein CASSVAVRGADTQYF.

This clone showed up just once. This rearrangement joins TRBV30 to TRBJ1-2; D is unresolved. This CDR3 contains 12 residues. Germline V gives CDR1 GTSNPN, CDR2 SVGIG (reference sequence). Trimming removed 1 base from V and 1 base from J, with 4 bases in between. The CDR3 nucleotides are TGTGCCTGGAGTGGCAGTAACTATGGCTACACCTTC. Translation: CAWSGSNYGYTF.

The chain links TRBV6-6 to TRBJ2-3, with 8 bases identical to TRBD2. The CDR3 is 15 residues long. V lost 8 bases to trimming and J lost 1 base; unmatched junction nucleotides: 8. The germline V gene has CDR1 MNHNY and CDR2 SVGAGI (reference sequence). DNA for the CDR3: TGTGCCAGCCATTTTAGCGGGACGGGCACAGATACGCAGTATTTT. The encoded protein is CASHFSGTGTDTQYF.